Sequencing of this TCR beta chain was carried out in a study of T cells after yellow fever vaccination. MiXCR, applied by TCRdb to the 5' RACE reads, yields one record per CDR3 protein. The data contain more than 20,000 distinct CDR3 sequences, 4.5% to 7% of them singletons. Notes on the study in general: The presence of abundant clonotypes contaminating from the bulk population was possible in FACS-sorted repertoires.

The sample holds many counts of this clonotype. With 0 bases removed from V and 2 bases from J, the gap between germline ends came to 5 bases. Germline CDR1 and CDR2: SGHRS and YFSETQ. The CDR3 has 14 amino acids. This sequence originates from a man aged 25-45 years who received the YFV17D yellow fever vaccine. Sequenced material: PBMCs, either bulk or a sorted T-cell subset (CD4+, CD8+, memory, or dextramer-sorted; not recorded which), taken 15 days after the yellow fever booster vaccination. The chain uses TRBV5-1 and TRBJ2-2; D call uncertain. CDR3 bases: TGCGCCAGCAGCTTGGACCTTAACACCGGGGAGCTGTTTTTT. Its protein is CASSLDLNTGELFF.